A single T cell receptor beta chain is shown here with its context. The sample contains more than one DNA sequence encoding this CDR3. The protocol was immunoSEQ multiplex PCR, while the TCRdb copy is restricted to in-frame clones and leaves out a portion. The sample records hundreds of thousands of clones, 74% being singletons. This specimen comes from a study of shared clonotypes between healthy human individuals. Deletions cut 3 bases from V and 0 bases from J, with 10 bases between. CDR3 length: 14 amino acids. The germline CDR1 and CDR2 sequences are SGHRS and YFSETQ. Specimen: memory CD4+ T cells sorted from blood. Indicated subset: CD45RA-negative fraction. This receptor was identified in a woman aged 25 to 39 in good health. The chain employs TRBV5-1 and TRBJ2-7, with D possibly being TRBD2 (6 bases). CDR3 loop: CASSSGTASYEQYF. DNA of the CDR3: TGCGCCAGCAGCTCTGGGACTGCCTCCTACGAGCAGTACTTC.